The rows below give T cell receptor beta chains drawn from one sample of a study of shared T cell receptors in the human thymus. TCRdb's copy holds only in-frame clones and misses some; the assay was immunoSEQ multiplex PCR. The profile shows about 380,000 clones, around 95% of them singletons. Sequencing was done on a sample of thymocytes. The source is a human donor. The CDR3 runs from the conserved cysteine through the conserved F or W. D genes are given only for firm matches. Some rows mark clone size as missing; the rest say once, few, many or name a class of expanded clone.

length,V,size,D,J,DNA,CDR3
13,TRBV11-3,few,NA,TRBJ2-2,TGTGCCAGCAGCGTAGGGCGTACCGGGGAGCTGTTTTTT,CASSVGRTGELFF
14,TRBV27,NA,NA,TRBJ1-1,TGTGCCAGCAGACCCGGACGGCCGAACACTGAAGCTTTCTTT,CASRPGRPNTEAFF
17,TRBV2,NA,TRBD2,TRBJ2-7,TGTGCCAGCGTCGGGACTAGCGGGAGGCCCCCTGCGAGCGAGCAGTACTTC,CASVGTSGRPPASEQYF
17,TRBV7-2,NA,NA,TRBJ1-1,TGTGCCAGCAGCTTAGAGGTTAGGCGGAATATGAACACTGAAGCTTTCTTT,CASSLEVRRNMNTEAFF
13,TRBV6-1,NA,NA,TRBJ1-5,TGTGCCAGCAGTGAGGGAAGCAATCAGCCCCAGCATTTT,CASSEGSNQPQHF
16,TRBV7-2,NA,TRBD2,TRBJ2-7,TGTGCCAGCAGCTCCCAATTAGCGGGAGCCAGCAACGAGCAGTACTTC,CASSSQLAGASNEQYF
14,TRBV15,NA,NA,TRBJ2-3,TGTGCCACCAGCACCCCCCGAGAGACAGATACGCAGTATTTT,CATSTPRETDTQYF
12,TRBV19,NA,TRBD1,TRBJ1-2,TGTGCCTGCGCAGGGGGGACCGATGGCTACACCTTC,CACAGGTDGYTF
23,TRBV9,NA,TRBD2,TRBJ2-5,TGTGCCAGCAGCCCACGTAGGGGAGTGCCGAACGTCCTAGCGGGAGGTCGGATCGAGACCCAGTACTTC,CASSPRRGVPNVLAGGRIETQYF
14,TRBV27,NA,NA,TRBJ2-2,TGTGCCAGCAGTTCAGGACAGAACACCGGGGAGCTGTTTTTT,CASSSGQNTGELFF
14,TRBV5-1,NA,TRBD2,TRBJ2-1,TGCGCCAGCCGAGTCGGGACTAGCGGCAATGAGCAGTTCTTC,CASRVGTSGNEQFF
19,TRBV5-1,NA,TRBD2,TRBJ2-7,TGCGCCAGCAGCTTGGCTGGGACTAGCGGGAGGCCGGGGGGTTACGAGCAGTACTTC,CASSLAGTSGRPGGYEQYF
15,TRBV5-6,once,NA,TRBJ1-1,TGTGCCAGCAGCTCGCGGGCTATCACGGGGACTGAAGCTTTCTTT,CASSSRAITGTEAFF
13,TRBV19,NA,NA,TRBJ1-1,TGTGCCAGGGGGGGGCTTTTAAACACTGAAGCTTTCTTT,CARGGLLNTEAFF
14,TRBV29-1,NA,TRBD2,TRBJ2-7,TGCAGCGTTCCAGCTTTAGCGGGAAACCAGGGGTTATACTTC,CSVPALAGNQGLYF
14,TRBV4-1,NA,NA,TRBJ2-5,TGCGCCAGCAGCCTCCATACCGGATTGGGGACCCAGTACTTC,CASSLHTGLGTQYF
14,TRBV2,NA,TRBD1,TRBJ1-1,TGTGCCAGCAGGACAGGACAGGCGAACACTGAAGCTTTCTTT,CASRTGQANTEAFF
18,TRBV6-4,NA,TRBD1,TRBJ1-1,TGTGCCAGCAGTGACTCGCCCTTACCATCAGGGGGCGGAACTGAAGCTTTCTTT,CASSDSPLPSGGGTEAFF
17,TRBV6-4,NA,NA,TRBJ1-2,TGTGCCAGCAGTGACGGCCGGGGTTTGACGGCTATTGATGGCTACACCTTC,CASSDGRGLTAIDGYTF
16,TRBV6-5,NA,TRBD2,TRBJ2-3,TGTGCCAGCAGTTACTCGCGGCTAGCGGGAGCGGATACGCAGTATTTT,CASSYSRLAGADTQYF
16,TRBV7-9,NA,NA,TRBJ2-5,TGTGCCAGCGGCCGATGGGTGGGTAGCGGCCAAGAGACCCAGTACTTC,CASGRWVGSGQETQYF
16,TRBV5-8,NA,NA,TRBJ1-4,TGTGCCAGCAGCGCCAACACCAGGGCAACTAATGAAAAACTGTTTTTT,CASSANTRATNEKLFF
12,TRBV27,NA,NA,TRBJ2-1,TGTGCCAGCAGTTTTGGGGTAAATGAGCAGTTCTTC,CASSFGVNEQFF
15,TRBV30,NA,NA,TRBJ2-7,TGTGCCTGGAGTCAATGGGTAGGGCAGGGCTACGAGCAGTACTTC,CAWSQWVGQGYEQYF
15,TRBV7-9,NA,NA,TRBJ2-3,TGTGCCAGCAGCCTTAGGGCGGGCCTCACAGATACGCAGTATTTT,CASSLRAGLTDTQYF
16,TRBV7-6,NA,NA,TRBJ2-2,TGTGCCAGCAGCTTTCTCGGGCGGGATCTCACCGGGGAGCTGTTTTTT,CASSFLGRDLTGELFF
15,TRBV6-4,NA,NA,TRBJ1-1,TGTGCCAGCAGCGTCAAAGGGGGGACTCGGACTGAAGCTTTCTTT,CASSVKGGTRTEAFF
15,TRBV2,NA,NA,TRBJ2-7,TGTGCCAGCAGTAAATCAGGACTGTCAACCTACGAGCAGTACTTC,CASSKSGLSTYEQYF
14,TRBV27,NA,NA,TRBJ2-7,TGTGCCAGCAGTTTTATTACGGATCCCTACGAGCAGTACTTC,CASSFITDPYEQYF
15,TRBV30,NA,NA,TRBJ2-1,TGTGCCTGGAGTGTAATGGGGGAGGTGAACAATGAGCAGTTCTTC,CAWSVMGEVNNEQFF
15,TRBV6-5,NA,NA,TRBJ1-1,TGTGCCAGCAGCCACGAGGGGGGCCAGGACACTGAAGCTTTCTTT,CASSHEGGQDTEAFF
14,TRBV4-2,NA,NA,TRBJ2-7,TGTGCCAGCAGCCAAGATGTGGGGCCCTACGAGCAGTACTTC,CASSQDVGPYEQYF
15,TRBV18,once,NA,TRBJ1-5,TGTGCCAGCTCACCGGTAGGAGGTAGCAATCAGCCCCAGCATTTT,CASSPVGGSNQPQHF
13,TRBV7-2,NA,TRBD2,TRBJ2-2,TGTGCCAGCAGCCTTAGCGGGAGGCGGGAGCTGTTTTTT,CASSLSGRRELFF
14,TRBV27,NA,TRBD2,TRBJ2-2,TGTGCCAGCATGGGACTAGCGGGCTCCGGGGAGCTGTTTTTT,CASMGLAGSGELFF
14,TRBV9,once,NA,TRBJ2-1,TGTGCCAGCAGCGTCGCTAGCGACTACAATGAGCAGTTCTTC,CASSVASDYNEQFF
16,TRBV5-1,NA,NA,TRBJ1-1,TGCGCCAGCAGCTCCGAAGACAGAAAGGGTAGGACTGAAGCTTTCTTT,CASSSEDRKGRTEAFF
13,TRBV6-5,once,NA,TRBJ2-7,TGTGCCAGCAGTGAAGATAGGGTTCGTGAGCAGTACTTC,CASSEDRVREQYF
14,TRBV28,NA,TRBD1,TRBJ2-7,TGTGCCAGCAGTACGACAGGGAGTACCCACGAGCAGTACTTC,CASSTTGSTHEQYF
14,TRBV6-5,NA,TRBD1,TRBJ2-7,TGTGCCAGCAGCTCCGGGACAGGGGACTACGAGCAGTACTTC,CASSSGTGDYEQYF
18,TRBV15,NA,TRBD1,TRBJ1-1,TGTGCCACCAGCAGTCGAAGAATGGACAGGGGGCGCGACACTGAAGCTTTCTTT,CATSSRRMDRGRDTEAFF
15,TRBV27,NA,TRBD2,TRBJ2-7,TGTGCCAGCAGCCTGGGGGGGACTAGCGAAAACGAGCAGTACTTC,CASSLGGTSENEQYF
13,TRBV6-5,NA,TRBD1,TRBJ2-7,TGTGCCAGCAGTAGGGACAGAGCCTACGAGCAGTACTTC,CASSRDRAYEQYF
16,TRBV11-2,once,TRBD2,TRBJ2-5,TGTGCCAGCAGCTTATACGCGAGCGGGGGGGGTGAGACCCAGTACTTC,CASSLYASGGGETQYF
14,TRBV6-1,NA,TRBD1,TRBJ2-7,TGTGCCAGCAGGATCGGACAGGGGATTGAAGAGCAGTACTTC,CASRIGQGIEEQYF
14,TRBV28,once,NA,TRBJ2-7,TGTGCCAGCATTCGGGGAGGGGGCGCGGGGGAGCAGTACTTC,CASIRGGGAGEQYF
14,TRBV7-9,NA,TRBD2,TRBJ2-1,TGTGCCAGCAGCTTAGAGAGCGGGGACAATGAGCAGTTCTTC,CASSLESGDNEQFF
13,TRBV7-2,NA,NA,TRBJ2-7,TGTGCCAGCAGCCAGTGGACCTCCTACGAGCAGTACTTC,CASSQWTSYEQYF
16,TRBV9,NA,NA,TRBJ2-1,TGTGCCAGCAGCGCGCAAGTACAGGTCCGAAACAATGAGCAGTTCTTC,CASSAQVQVRNNEQFF
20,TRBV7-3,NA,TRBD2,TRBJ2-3,TGTGCCAGCAGCTCAAAAGGGCGGGAGGCTAAACCCCGCATCACAGATACGCAGTATTTT,CASSSKGREAKPRITDTQYF
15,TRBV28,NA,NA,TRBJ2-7,TGTGCCAGCAATTTCGGGTTCCCATACTCCTACGAGCAGTACTTC,CASNFGFPYSYEQYF